This T cell receptor beta chain emerged from a study of cytomegalovirus exposure and HLA in healthy donors. The PCR ran on 60 Vbeta and 13 Jbeta primers. The authors' processing: In a later analysis, the count reached about 75 million unique TCR beta chains, with 10 million to 11 million shared. Generated by immunoSEQ multiplex PCR, the TCRdb table keeps only in-frame clones and is missing some. V, J and clone size derive from that table, while D and trimming were established from the DNA sequence. The data show roughly 160,000 clones, almost 80% seen once. This CDR3 region has 14 residues. V dropped 6 bases and J dropped 4 bases, with 15 bases sitting between them. The germline CDR1 and CDR2 sequences are MNHEY and SVGAGI.

The receptor was derived from a man aged 50 to 60 in good health and CMV-seropositive. The sequenced material came from PBMCs. This chain links TRBV6-5 with TRBJ1-2, with D hard to call. The CDR3 DNA reads as TGTGCCAGCAGAAACGATCGCGGCTTCTATGGCTACACCTTC. It translates to CASRNDRGFYGYTF.